The 8 T cell receptor beta chains given below trace back to one sample, sequenced in a study of long-term antiretroviral therapy in people with HIV. Version v3.0 of the immunoSEQ assay was performed at survey level. Repertoires were generated with immunoSEQ multiplex PCR, while TCRdb's copy carries only in-frame clones and drops some. The sample records 25,000 to 30,000 clones, approximately 92% being singletons. This sample comprised unsorted PBMCs, obtained roughly 5 years after starting antiretroviral therapy. The receptors shown here come from a woman aged 35 to 49 with HIV.

The chain joins TRBV5-1 to TRBJ1-1; D unclear. V lost 4 bases to trimming and J lost 7 bases, with 14 bases between them. CDR3 length: 13 amino acids. Germline CDR1 SGHRS, CDR2 YFSETQ. The CDR3 reads CASSLSSGYEAFF. In nucleotides, the CDR3 is TGCGCCAGCAGCCTCTCAAGCGGCTATGAAGCTTTCTTT.

The V and J genes are TRBV19 and TRBJ1-3; D not certain. Germline V lookup: CDR1 LNHDA, CDR2 SQIVND (reference sequence). V shed 11 bases and J shed 0 bases, with 14 bases lying between them. The CDR3 is made up of 14 amino acids. CDR3 DNA sequence: TGTGCCGCCGATGACCGGAGCTCTGGAAACACCATATATTTT. This translates into CAADDRSSGNTIYF.

This chain's CDR3 is CASSFQGSEKLFF. The CDR3 DNA reads TGTGCCAGCAGTTTTCAGGGGAGTGAAAAACTGTTTTTT. The rearrangement joins TRBV27 to TRBJ1-4; D possibly corresponds to TRBD1 (6 bases). Germline V gives CDR1 MNHEY, CDR2 SMNVEV (reference sequence). There are 13 residues in the CDR3. Trimming shortened V by 3 bases and J by 7 bases, and 9 bases separated the two germline ends.

The V gene is TRBV7-9, the J gene TRBJ2-5, with TRBD2 identical over 10 bases. J was trimmed by 5 bases and V by 3 bases; bases with no gene match: 3. Germline V CDR1 and CDR2: SEHNR, FQNEAQ (reference sequence). The CDR3 runs 14 residues. The CDR3 DNA reads as TGTGCCAGCAGCTTTTCTAGCGGGGGCGAGACCCAGTACTTC. This codes for CASSFSSGGETQYF.

This clone was seen a few times. The J gene is TRBJ1-5, the V gene TRBV6-5; D ambiguous. The ends were cut back, 6 bases at V and 2 bases at J, with 14 bases in the middle. CDR3 length: 15 residues. The germline gives CDR1 MNHEY, CDR2 SVGAGI. CDR3 DNA: TGTGCCAGCAGACGCACCCACGAAGGCAATCAGCCCCAGCATTTT. As protein: CASRRTHEGNQPQHF.

The CDR3 DNA follows: TGTGCCTGGGGGCCCCTACAGGGCAATCAGCCCCAGCATTTT. It encodes CAWGPLQGNQPQHF. The chain recombines TRBV30 with TRBJ1-5, with D tentatively TRBD1 (5 bases). Germline CDR1 GTSNPN, CDR2 SVGIG (reference sequence). Trimming removed 5 bases at V and 2 bases at J, with 13 bases between. The CDR3 is made up of 14 amino acids. The full variable domain, in which reference TRBV30 and TRBJ1-5 provide the parts outside the CDR3, is SQTIHQWPATLVQPVGSPLSLECTVEGTSNPNLYWYRQAAGRGLQLLFYSVGIGQISSEVPQNLSASRPQDRQFILSSKKLLLSDSGFYLCAWGPLQGNQPQHFGDGTRLSIL.

V and J are TRBV2 and TRBJ2-1; no reliable D call. The germline V and J ends were trimmed by 6 bases and 1 base, with 7 bases remaining between them. This CDR3 spans 13 amino acids. Germline values: CDR1 SNHLY, CDR2 FYNNEI. The CDR3 region is CASRRNSYNEQFF. Here the CDR3 DNA reads TGTGCCAGCAGGCGGAATTCCTACAATGAGCAGTTCTTC.

This clone was recorded only once. The V call is TRBV6-6, the J call TRBJ2-1, with D possibly TRBD2 on 6 matching bases. There are 14 residues in the CDR3. Trimming took 10 bases from V and 0 from J, leaving 13 bases between them. Germline V gene sequence: CDR1 MNHNY, CDR2 SVGAGI (reference sequence). In DNA form, the CDR3 reads TGTGCCACTCAGCGGGCTGGCTCCTACAATGAGCAGTTCTTC. Its protein product is CATQRAGSYNEQFF.